The next 22 T cell receptor beta chains were all read from a single sample in a study of T cells after yellow fever vaccination. Via MiXCR, TCRdb re-called the 5' RACE reads, giving one row per CDR3 protein. The profile covers roughly 260,000 distinct CDR3 sequences, with about an eighth appearing a single time and roughly 0.5% taken by the ten largest. This specimen consisted of CD4+ T cells sorted from PBMCs, obtained 45 days after the yellow fever booster vaccination. The receptor source for this set is a man aged 30 to 39 who received the YFV17D yellow fever vaccine.

The chain is built from TRBV12-3 or TRBV12-4 and TRBJ2-2; D is ambiguous. V dropped 8 bases and J dropped 3 bases, with 10 bases sitting between them. The CDR3 sequence is 13 residues long. The CDR3 region has the DNA TGTGCCAGCGGGCGGACGGACACCGGGGAGCTGTTTTTT. Its protein product is CASGRTDTGELFF.

The chain is built from TRBV5-1 and TRBJ2-1, with 9 bases that match TRBD2. CDR3 length: 16 residues. Per germline, CDR1 SGHRS and CDR2 YFSETQ. The V segment lost 2 bases and the J segment 4 bases; nucleotides outside the gene matches: 7. DNA of the CDR3: TGCGCCAGCAGCTTATTAGCGGGAGAGAATTACAATGAGCAGTTCTTC. It yields the protein CASSLLAGENYNEQFF.

The rearrangement links TRBV20-1 to TRBJ2-1; 11 nucleotides agree with TRBD1. The CDR3 is made up of 14 amino acids. The J segment lost 4 bases and the V segment lost 3 bases, leaving 2 bases of the junction unmatched. The germline gives CDR1 DFQATT, CDR2 SNEGSKA (reference sequence). CDR3 DNA: TGCAGTGCTAGGGGGACAGGGGGTTACAATGAGCAGTTCTTC. Translation gives CSARGTGGYNEQFF.

This chain uses TRBV5-5 with TRBJ2-5; D not certain. The CDR3 has 15 amino acids. The V and J ends lost 0 bases and 2 bases respectively, with 11 bases between them. Germline-derived CDR1 and CDR2 are SGHKS and YYEKEE (reference sequence). The CDR3 bases are TGTGCCAGCAGCTTGGTAGGATTGGAACAAGAGACCCAGTACTTC. Translated: CASSLVGLEQETQYF. The full variable domain, completed using reference TRBV5-5 and TRBJ2-5, is DAGVTQSPTHLIKTRGQQVTLRCSPISGHKSVSWYQQVLGQGPQFIFQYYEKEERGRGNFPDRFSARQFPNYSSELNVNALLLGDSALYLCASSLVGLEQETQYFGPGTRLLVL.

This clonotype was found a few times. The rearrangement links TRBV12-3 or TRBV12-4 to TRBJ2-1; 9 nucleotides line up with TRBD2. The CDR3 sequence is 14 residues long. The junction had 10 bases not matched to a gene; V was cut back by 7 bases and J by 9 bases. The CDR3 is CASTRVAGASEQFF. The CDR3 coding sequence is TGTGCCAGCACCCGGGTAGCGGGAGCGAGTGAGCAGTTCTTC.

This rearrangement joins TRBV20-1 to TRBJ2-7; D not certain. The CDR3 consists of 15 residues. Trimming pared 3 bases from V and 3 bases from J, leaving 18 bases between. From germline, CDR1 is DFQATT and CDR2 SNEGSKA (reference sequence). CDR3 sequence reads: CSASSPLSRHYEQYF. DNA for the CDR3: TGCAGTGCTAGTTCTCCGCTTTCTAGGCACTACGAGCAGTACTTC.

V and J are TRBV30 and TRBJ2-6; possible D gene TRBD1, 6 bases. This CDR3 spans 15 amino acids. Germline V lookup: CDR1 GTSNPN, CDR2 SVGIG (reference sequence). The V and J ends lost 6 bases and 6 bases respectively, with 18 bases between them. The DNA for the CDR3 is TGTGCCTGTACCCTGAGACAGGTACAGGCCAACGTCCTGACTTTC. Translated: CACTLRQVQANVLTF.

With regard to this clonotype: Possible read error: a much larger clone is one base away. The rearrangement joins TRBV24-1 to TRBJ2-5; 13 bases map to TRBD2. There are 16 residues in the CDR3. CDR1 and CDR2 from the germline V gene are KGHDR and SFDVKD. CDR3: CVTSDPLAGGKETQYF. The CDR3 bases are TGTGTCACCAGTGATCCACTAGCGGGAGGGAAAGAGACCCAGTACTTC.

The rearrangement links TRBV20-1 to TRBJ2-3; D gene ambiguous. V lost 2 bases and J lost 0, with 15 bases in between. Germline values: CDR1 DFQATT, CDR2 SNEGSKA (reference sequence). The CDR3 totals 16 residues. The CDR3 protein is CSARPPLGMSTDTQYF. In DNA, the CDR3 is TGCAGTGCTAGACCCCCCTTAGGGATGAGCACAGATACGCAGTATTTT.

The chain recombines TRBV5-8 with TRBJ1-2, with D possibly matching TRBD1 (6 bases). Per the germline V gene, CDR1 is SGHTS and CDR2 is YDEGEE. The CDR3 is made up of 13 amino acids. The germline V and J ends were trimmed by 7 bases and 4 bases, with 14 bases remaining between them. The CDR3 spells CASRSRGGYGYTF. For the CDR3, the DNA is TGTGCCAGCCGATCCAGGGGTGGCTATGGCTACACCTTC.

The chain has TRBV19 and TRBJ1-1, with 7 bases lining up with TRBD1. Germline loops: CDR1 LNHDA, CDR2 SQIVND (reference sequence). The junction had 19 bases not matched to a gene; V was cut back by 8 bases and J by 1 base. The CDR3 contains 18 residues. CDR3 in amino acids: CASPNRGKYTVKNTEAFF. The CDR3 coding sequence is TGTGCCAGTCCCAACAGGGGAAAATATACTGTAAAGAACACTGAAGCTTTCTTT.

This clonotype was seen repeatedly, ten times or more. The chain couples TRBV20-1 to TRBJ1-1, with D perhaps matching TRBD1 (6 bases). Trimming pared 5 bases from V and 3 bases from J, leaving 16 bases between. CDR1 DFQATT and CDR2 SNEGSKA come from the germline V gene (reference sequence). The CDR3 length is 14 residues. CDR3 residues: CSAQNGGQDTEAFF. The DNA of the CDR3 is TGCAGTGCTCAAAACGGGGGGCAGGACACTGAAGCTTTCTTT.

The chain has TRBV20-1 and TRBJ1-5, with D unclear. In germline, CDR1 is DFQATT, CDR2 SNEGSKA (reference sequence). CDR3 length: 14 residues. The V gene lost 3 bases and the J gene lost 0 bases, with 9 bases spanning the gap. CDR3 sequence (DNA): TGCAGTGCTAGTGCTCGAAATAGCAATCAGCCCCAGCATTTT. Translating it yields CSASARNSNQPQHF.

The V gene is TRBV20-1, the J gene TRBJ2-7; 12 nucleotides line up with TRBD1. This CDR3 is built from 15 residues. The ends lost 0 bases at V and 7 bases at J; junction bases unmatched: 7. Germline V lookup: CDR1 DFQATT, CDR2 SNEGSKA (reference sequence). The CDR3 bases are TGCAGTGCTAGAGAGACGGGACAGGGGGCCTCTGAGCAGTACTTC. This translates into CSARETGQGASEQYF.

This clonotype was recorded a few times. The chain carries TRBV7-8 and TRBJ1-2; no definite D call. V lost 4 bases and J lost 7, with 22 bases in between. Germline CDR1 reads SGHVS; CDR2 reads FQNEAQ. The CDR3 spans 16 residues. CDR3 in amino acids: CASSSKSPGSDIGYTF. Here the CDR3 DNA reads TGTGCCAGCAGCTCCAAGTCTCCGGGGTCCGATATTGGCTACACCTTC.

A few counts support this clonotype. CDR3 sequence: CASSLGVTAHQPQHF. The CDR3 DNA reads as TGTGCCAGCAGCTTAGGAGTGACAGCCCATCAGCCCCAGCATTTT. The chain joins TRBV11-2 to TRBJ1-5, with TRBD1 as a possible D gene (5 bases). From germline, CDR1 is SGHAT and CDR2 FQNNGV. The V end was cut by 1 base, the J end by 5 bases, with 12 bases between. The CDR3 covers 15 residues.

The rearrangement joins TRBV5-5 to TRBJ2-1; 10 bases are a match to TRBD2. This CDR3 has 15 residues. V shed 4 bases and J 4 bases; nucleotides not matched to a gene: 5. The germline V gene has CDR1 SGHKS and CDR2 YYEKEE (reference sequence). The CDR3 nucleotides are TGTGCCAGCAGCGCCGGGACTAGCGATTACAATGAGCAGTTCTTC. As protein: CASSAGTSDYNEQFF.

This clonotype was picked up a small number of times. This rearrangement joins TRBV9 to TRBJ1-1; D is uncertain. This CDR3 comprises 13 residues. Trimming took 0 bases from V and 3 from J, leaving 6 bases between them. In germline, CDR1 is SGDLS, CDR2 YYNGEE. The CDR3 region has the DNA TGTGCCAGCAGCGTAGCTGCGTACACTGAAGCTTTCTTT. It is translated as CASSVAAYTEAFF.

The chain joins TRBV27 to TRBJ1-4; 7 bases align to TRBD1. The CDR3 runs 11 residues. Germline V lookup: CDR1 MNHEY, CDR2 SMNVEV (reference sequence). J lost 5 bases, V lost 9 bases, and 0 bases had no gene match. The CDR3 coding sequence is TGTGCCAGGGACAGGAATGAAAAACTGTTTTTT. Encoded protein: CARDRNEKLFF.

Worth noting for this clonotype: One junction end disagrees with the germline gene, perhaps due to a read error. CDR3 sequence reads: CATSDDSGANVLTF. CDR3 nucleotide sequence: TGTGCCACCAGTGACGACTCTGGGGCCAACGTCCTGACTTTC. The chain carries TRBV10-3 and TRBJ2-6; D call uncertain. Germline values: CDR1 ENHRY, CDR2 SYGVKD. This CDR3 spans 14 amino acids.

The V gene is TRBV7-8, the J gene TRBJ2-1; 7 bases are shared with TRBD2. The trim removed 0 bases at V and 6 bases at J, leaving 5 bases unmatched. The CDR3 length is 15 residues. Germline CDR1 and CDR2: SGHVS and FQNEAQ. In DNA, the CDR3 is TGTGCCAGCAGCTTAGCGGGAGGGCCTGGCAATGAGCAGTTCTTC. Translation: CASSLAGGPGNEQFF.

The J gene is TRBJ1-5, the V gene TRBV6-1; 7 nucleotides agree with TRBD1. J was trimmed by 0 bases and V by 5 bases; bases with no gene match: 7. The germline V gene encodes CDR1 MNHNS and CDR2 SASEGT. This CDR3 contains 16 residues. In DNA, the CDR3 is TGTGCCAGCAGTCTCAGTGGGACAGCTAGCAATCAGCCCCAGCATTTT. As protein: CASSLSGTASNQPQHF.